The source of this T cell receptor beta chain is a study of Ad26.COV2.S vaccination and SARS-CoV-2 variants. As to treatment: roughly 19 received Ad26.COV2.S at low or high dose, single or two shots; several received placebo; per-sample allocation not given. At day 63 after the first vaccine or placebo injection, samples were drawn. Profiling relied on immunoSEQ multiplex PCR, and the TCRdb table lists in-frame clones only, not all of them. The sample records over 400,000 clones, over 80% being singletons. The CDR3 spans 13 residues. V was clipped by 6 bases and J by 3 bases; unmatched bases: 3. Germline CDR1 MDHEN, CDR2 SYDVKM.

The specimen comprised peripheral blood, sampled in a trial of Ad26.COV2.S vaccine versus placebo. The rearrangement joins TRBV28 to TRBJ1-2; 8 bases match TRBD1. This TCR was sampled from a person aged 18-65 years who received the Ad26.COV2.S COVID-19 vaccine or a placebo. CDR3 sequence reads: CASRTGADYGYTF. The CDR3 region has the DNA TGTGCCAGCAGGACAGGGGCCGACTATGGCTACACCTTC.